The sequence of this TCR beta chain was determined in a study of cytomegalovirus exposure and HLA in healthy donors. The donors, nominally healthy at sampling, likely had unrecorded immune exposures. CDR3 length equals 15 residues. V dropped 4 bases and J dropped 7; count of bases not matched to a gene: 8. Germline V lookup: CDR1 MNHEY, CDR2 SMNVEV (reference sequence). PCR was performed using 60 Vbeta and 13 Jbeta primers. Some clones are missing from TCRdb's copy, which holds only in-frame ones; the method was immunoSEQ multiplex PCR. Found here are 180,000 or so clones, 82% of them singletons; the top ten hold less than 2%.

This sequence originates from a man aged 35-49 years in good health and CMV-seronegative. Sequenced sample: PBMCs. The chain links TRBV27 to TRBJ2-2; 8 bases match TRBD1. The CDR3 DNA follows: TGTGCCAGCAGTTCTCAGGGGGCGGGTGACGGGGAGCTGTTTTTT. Protein: CASSSQGAGDGELFF.